Below, one TCR beta chain is given with its context. The antigen remains unidentified. Trimming cost V 0 bases and J 4 bases, with 13 bases left between them. Germline CDR1 reads KGHSH; CDR2 reads LQKENI. The CDR3 sequence is 15 residues long. The data originate from a study of blood T cells in healthy people across ages. Whole-study context: Template switching caught about one barcoded beta molecule for each two T cells.

Study outcomes and limitations: The long-lived group displayed more naive CD4+ cells, plus higher diversity, than the aged donors did. Expanded clonotype shifts may have been confounded, as the donors had an unknown CMV status. Since the PBMCs were unsorted, naive and antigen-experienced cells could not be conclusively compared.

A second roughly 6 to 12 cycle PCR used barcoded and J-beta primers. TCRdb processed the 5' RACE reads anew with MiXCR; each CDR3 protein has one entry. Of roughly 700,000 distinct CDR3 sequences in the sample, approximately 49% are singletons; the top ten hold roughly 30%. This sequence joins TRBV18 and TRBJ2-7; the D gene is possibly TRBD1 (5 bases). The origin of this receptor is a woman aged 55-69 years in good health. Sequenced material: blood. DNA for the CDR3: TGTGCCAGCTCACCACCCGAAAGGGGCGCGTACGAGCAGTACTTC. Translated: CASSPPERGAYEQYF.